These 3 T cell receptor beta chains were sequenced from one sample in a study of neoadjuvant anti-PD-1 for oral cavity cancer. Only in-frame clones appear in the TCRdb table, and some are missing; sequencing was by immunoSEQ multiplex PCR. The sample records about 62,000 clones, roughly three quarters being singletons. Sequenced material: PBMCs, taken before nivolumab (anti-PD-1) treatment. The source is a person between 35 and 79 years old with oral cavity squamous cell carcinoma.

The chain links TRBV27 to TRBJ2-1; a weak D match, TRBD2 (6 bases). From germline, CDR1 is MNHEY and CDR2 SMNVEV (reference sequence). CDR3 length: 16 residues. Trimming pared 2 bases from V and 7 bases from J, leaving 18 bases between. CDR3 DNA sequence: TGTGCCAGCAGTTTAGTTTTCGGGAGAGTTCGGAATGAGCAGTTCTTC. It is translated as CASSLVFGRVRNEQFF.

CDR3 region: CASSEEQGSRAFF. The CDR3 bases are TGTGCCAGCAGTGAGGAACAGGGTTCGCGAGCTTTCTTT. The chain recombines TRBV6-1 with TRBJ1-1; tentatively, D is TRBD1 (6 bases). Germline V gives CDR1 MNHNS, CDR2 SASEGT. With 3 bases removed from V and 10 bases from J, the gap between germline ends came to 15 bases. The length of the CDR3 is 13 residues.

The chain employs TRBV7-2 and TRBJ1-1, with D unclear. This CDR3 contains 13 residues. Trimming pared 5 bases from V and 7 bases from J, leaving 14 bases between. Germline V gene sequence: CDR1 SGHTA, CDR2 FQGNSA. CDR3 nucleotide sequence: TGTGCCAGCAGCCCAATTCGCGGAGGTGAAGCTTTCTTT. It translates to CASSPIRGGEAFF.